This T cell receptor beta chain is from a study of cytomegalovirus exposure and HLA in healthy donors. A multiplex PCR was run with 60 Vbeta primers and 13 Jbeta primers. Original handling: Counted up in a later analysis, unique TCR beta chains came to 60 million to 95 million, with some 11 million shared. Using immunoSEQ multiplex PCR, the repertoire was profiled, and TCRdb retains in-frame clones only, with some absent. The DNA gave D and trimming, while V, J and clone size come from that table. Of around 200,000 clones listed, about 81% are singletons. The V gene end was trimmed by 2 bases and the J gene end by 7 bases; junction bases not matched to a gene: 6. In germline, CDR1 is KGHSH, CDR2 LQKENI. This CDR3 spans 15 amino acids.

Sequenced: PBMCs. The sequence came from a woman in her late teens or twenties in good health and CMV-seronegative. The chain employs TRBV18 and TRBJ2-1; 9 bases fit TRBD2. CDR3 protein: CASSPRREGMNEQFF. The CDR3 DNA follows: TGTGCCAGCTCACCAAGGCGGGAGGGAATGAATGAGCAGTTCTTC.